The 6 T cell receptor beta chains below were found in one sample sequenced in a study of T cells after yellow fever vaccination. TCRdb itself ran the 5' RACE reads through MiXCR, one entry per CDR3 protein. This table holds around 120,000 distinct CDR3 sequences, about 15% found once. The material sequenced was CD8+ T cells sorted from PBMCs, taken 5 days after the yellow fever booster vaccination. Source of these receptors: a man aged 18-30 years who received the YFV17D yellow fever vaccine.

This chain uses TRBV9 with TRBJ2-3; TRBD2 matches 9 bases. The CDR3 totals 15 residues. The ends lost 0 bases at V and 5 bases at J; junction bases unmatched: 4. CDR1 is SGDLS and CDR2 is YYNGEE in the germline V gene. CDR3 nucleotide sequence: TGTGCCAGCAGCGTAGGACTAGCGGCCCAAGATACGCAGTATTTT. Residues: CASSVGLAAQDTQYF. Looking up the rest from reference TRBV9 and TRBJ2-3 gives the full variable domain: DSGVTQTPKHLITATGQRVTLRCSPRSGDLSVYWYQQSLDQGLQFLIQYYNGEERAKGNILERFSAQQFPDLHSELNLSSLELGDSALYFCASSVGLAAQDTQYFGPGTRLTVL.

CDR3 in amino acids: CASSLRGQEADTQYF. Written as DNA, the CDR3 is TGTGCCAGCAGCTTAAGGGGACAGGAAGCAGATACGCAGTATTTT. This chain connects TRBV7-3 to TRBJ2-3; 8 bases align to TRBD1. V shed 1 base, J shed 4 bases, and the junction held 4 bases outside the gene matches. The CDR3 consists of 15 residues. Per germline, CDR1 SGHTA and CDR2 FQGTGA. Full variable domain (missing parts from reference TRBV7-3 and TRBJ2-3): GAGVSQTPSNKVTEKGKYVELRCDPISGHTALYWYRQSLGQGPEFLIYFQGTGAADDSGLPNDRFFAVRPEGSVSTLKIQRTERGDSAVYLCASSLRGQEADTQYFGPGTRLTVL.

The chain uses TRBV29-1 and TRBJ2-5; no clear D. Looked up from germline, CDR1 is SQVTM and CDR2 is ANQGSEA. V gave up 3 bases and J gave up 4 bases, with 15 bases separating them. The CDR3 is 14 amino acids. The CDR3 loop is CSVERQGMGETQYF. CDR3 bases: TGCAGCGTTGAGAGGCAAGGGATGGGAGAGACCCAGTACTTC.

The chain joins TRBV5-5 to TRBJ2-3; 8 nucleotides agree with TRBD1. The germline V gene encodes CDR1 SGHKS and CDR2 YYEKEE (reference sequence). This CDR3 has 16 residues. Trimming cost V 7 bases and J 0 bases; bases outside gene matches: 10. The CDR3 DNA reads as TGTGCCAGCGGACACCGACAGGGGCTTAGCACAGATACGCAGTATTTT. This translates into CASGHRQGLSTDTQYF.

The sample holds a few counts of this clonotype. The chain combines TRBV4-1 with TRBJ1-2; D remains unclear. The V end was cut by 1 base, the J end by 4 bases, with 13 bases between. CDR1 MGHRA and CDR2 YSYEKL come from the germline V gene. The CDR3 is 15 amino acids. CDR3 in amino acids: CASSQVRAEGYGYTF. The CDR3 coding sequence is TGCGCCAGCAGCCAAGTAAGGGCGGAGGGCTATGGCTACACCTTC.

This clonotype was seen many times. The chain combines TRBV7-6 with TRBJ1-1; no definite D call. Trimming left V 6 bases short and J 0 bases short, with 5 bases between. The CDR3 runs 12 residues. CDR1 SGHVS and CDR2 FNYEAQ come from the germline V gene. In nucleotides, the CDR3 is TGTGCCAGCAGAAGGCTGAACACTGAAGCTTTCTTT. This sequence encodes CASRRLNTEAFF.